Given below is one TCR beta chain in context. CDR3 length: 10 amino acids. CDR1 is SQVTM and CDR2 is ANQGSEA in the germline V gene. Deletions cut 4 bases from V and 8 bases from J, with 8 bases between. TCRdb re-called the 5' RACE reads with MiXCR, one entry per CDR3 protein. The table shows thousands of distinct CDR3 sequences, with 34% occurring only once. The sample comprised naive CD4+ T cells sorted from a lymph node. The subset denotes: naive CD4+ T cells, CD4+CD45RA+CD25-. The sequence was obtained from a female donor with breast cancer. V is TRBV29-1 and J is TRBJ1-2, with a possible D match to TRBD1 (6 bases). CDR3 loop: CSVGTGGYTF. The CDR3 DNA reads TGCAGCGTTGGAACAGGGGGCTACACCTTC.